This T cell receptor beta chain comes out of a study of blood T cell repertoires in COVID-19. About the research overall: COVID-19 samples collected from the United States, Italy and Spain covered acute and convalescent phases.

The age range of participants was about 18 to 89 years, with residence in more than 20 US areas. Cohort 3 donors were reported recovered after two negative PCRs, clearance, or symptom resolution. TCRdb's table, derived via immunoSEQ multiplex PCR, lists solely in-frame clones and lacks some. The sample lists some 250,000 clones, approximately 85% occurring once. This CDR3 spans 18 amino acids. V was pared by 1 base and J by 8 bases, with 9 bases of the junction left unmatched. Germline-derived CDR1 and CDR2 are LGHNT and FRNRAP. Material for sequencing was PBMCs or T cells enriched from blood (not recorded which). This sequence joins TRBV12-5 and TRBJ2-1; TRBD2 agrees at 15 bases. This TCR derives from a woman in her forties or fifties who had recovered from COVID-19. The CDR3 sequence is CASGLDTGLAGGRDEQFF. For the CDR3, the DNA is TGTGCTAGTGGTTTGGATACGGGACTAGCGGGAGGTAGGGATGAGCAGTTCTTC.